The present T cell receptor beta chain was sequenced within a study of tumor-infiltrating T cells and Merkel cell polyomavirus. Study overall: The T cells studied were CD8+ and recognized the Merkel cell polyomavirus KLL epitope. Patients were followed a median of roughly 2.9 years, range 1.1 to 6.0. Treatment was non-standardized, spanning chemotherapy, radiation and immunotherapies.

Every patient's tumor was robustly positive for Merkel cell polyomavirus Large T antigen on immunohistochemistry. The data were produced by immunoSEQ multiplex PCR, yet TCRdb's version contains in-frame clones alone and is incomplete. Of about 25,000 clones in the sample, about 85% were seen once. The clonotype originates from a man in his forties or fifties with Merkel cell carcinoma. The material sequenced was lymph node tissue.

CDR3 sequence reads: CASKVQAGGETQYF. Written as DNA, the CDR3 is TGTGCCAGTAAGGTGCAGGCCGGGGGAGAGACCCAGTACTTC. The chain links TRBV19 to TRBJ2-5, with TRBD2 as a possible D gene (6 bases). V was pared by 7 bases and J by 4 bases, with 16 bases between. This CDR3 region has 14 residues. From germline, CDR1 is LNHDA and CDR2 SQIVND (reference sequence).